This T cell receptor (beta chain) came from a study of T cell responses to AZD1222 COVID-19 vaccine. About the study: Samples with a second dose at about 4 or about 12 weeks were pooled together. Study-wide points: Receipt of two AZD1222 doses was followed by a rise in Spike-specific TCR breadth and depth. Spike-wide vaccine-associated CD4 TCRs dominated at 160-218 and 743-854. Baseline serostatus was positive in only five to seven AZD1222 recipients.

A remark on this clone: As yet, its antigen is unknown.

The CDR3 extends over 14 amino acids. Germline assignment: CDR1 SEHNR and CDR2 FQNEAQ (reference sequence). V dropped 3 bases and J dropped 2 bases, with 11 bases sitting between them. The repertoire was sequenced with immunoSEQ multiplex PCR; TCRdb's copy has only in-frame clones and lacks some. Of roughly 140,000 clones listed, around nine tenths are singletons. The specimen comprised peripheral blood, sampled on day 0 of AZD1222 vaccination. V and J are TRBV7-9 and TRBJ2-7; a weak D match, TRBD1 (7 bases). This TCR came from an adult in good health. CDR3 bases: TGTGCCAGCAGCTTGGCGGGACAGCCCTACGAGCAGTACTTC. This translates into CASSLAGQPYEQYF.